This passage covers 26 T cell receptor beta chains from one sample sequenced in a study of a mutant IDH1 vaccine in newly diagnosed glioma. Assay used: immunoSEQ multiplex PCR; TCRdb lists only in-frame clones, some missing. The sample consists of fewer than 75,000 clones, approximately 88% of them appearing once. These TCRs are of unknown antigen specificity. The sample's time point: week 11, during vaccination. Topical imiquimod was applied with each vaccine dose, which held 300 ug of mutant IDH1 20-mer peptide. Sequencing used PBMCs, obtained from a glioma patient whose treatment included an IDH1 peptide vaccine. These TCRs come from a woman aged 45-65 years with glioma.

The chain is built from TRBV11-1 and TRBJ2-7, with 7 bases matching TRBD1. After removal of 5 bases from V and 0 bases from J, the junction contained 4 bases not matched to a gene. Germline V gene data show CDR1 as SGHAT and CDR2 as FQDESV (reference sequence). The CDR3 is made up of 14 amino acids. CDR3 protein: CASSPGTVSYEQYF. CDR3 DNA: TGTGCCAGCAGCCCCGGGACAGTCTCCTACGAGCAGTACTTC.

The V gene is TRBV5-4, the J gene TRBJ2-2; the match to TRBD1 covers 7 bases. The junction had 6 bases not matched to a gene; V was cut back by 7 bases and J by 3 bases. This CDR3 contains 14 residues. The germline CDR1 and CDR2 sequences are SGHNT and YYREEE (reference sequence). CDR3 sequence: CASRSDRYTGELFF. CDR3 bases: TGTGCCAGCCGCTCGGACAGGTACACCGGGGAGCTGTTTTTT.

The genes are TRBV5-1 and TRBJ1-1; D unresolved. V lost 2 bases and J 7 bases, leaving 6 bases between the germline ends. Per germline, CDR1 SGHRS and CDR2 YFSETQ. CDR3 length: 11 amino acids. The CDR3 reads CASSFGGEAFF. The CDR3 DNA is TGCGCCAGCAGCTTCGGCGGTGAAGCTTTCTTT.

The J gene is TRBJ2-3, the V gene TRBV6-5; D gene uncertain. Trimming stripped 7 bases from V and 0 bases from J, with 11 bases between. The germline gives CDR1 MNHEY, CDR2 SVGAGI. The CDR3 is 14 residues long. This chain's CDR3 is CASNPKLSTDTQYF. The CDR3 nucleotides are TGTGCCAGCAACCCCAAATTAAGCACAGATACGCAGTATTTT.

V and J are TRBV19 and TRBJ1-2, with 7 positions matching TRBD1. With 8 bases clipped from V and 0 bases from J, the junction kept 3 bases outside the gene matches. In germline, CDR1 is LNHDA, CDR2 SQIVND (reference sequence). CDR3 length: 13 residues. The CDR3 nucleotides are TGTGCCAGTCACAGGGGAGCTAACTATGGCTACACCTTC. It is translated as CASHRGANYGYTF.

The chain links TRBV4-1 to TRBJ1-1, with D unresolved. This CDR3 region has 13 residues. Germline V lookup: CDR1 MGHRA, CDR2 YSYEKL. V gave up 4 bases and J gave up 2 bases, with 8 bases separating them. The CDR3 nucleotides read TGCGCCAGCAGCCTCGATCCTAACACTGAAGCTTTCTTT. Its translation: CASSLDPNTEAFF.

The chain carries TRBV18 and TRBJ2-3; perhaps TRBD2 as D (5 bases). Germline V lookup: CDR1 KGHSH, CDR2 LQKENI. CDR3 length: 12 residues. V lost 3 bases, J lost 12 bases, and 13 bases lay in between. The DNA of the CDR3 is TGTGCCAGCTCACCCCAAGAAACGGGACAGTATTTT. It yields the protein CASSPQETGQYF. Combining the CDR3 with reference TRBV18 and TRBJ2-3 gives the whole variable domain NAGVMQNPRHLVRRRGQEARLRCSPMKGHSHVYWYRQLPEEGLKFMVYLQKENIIDESGMPKERFSAEFPKEGPSILRIQQVVRGDSAAYFCASSPQETGQYFGPGTRLTVL.

In its sample, this clone was seen a few times. V gene TRBV7-8 combines with J gene TRBJ2-1; TRBD1 aligns across 8 bases. Germline-derived CDR1 and CDR2 are SGHVS and FQNEAQ. V lost 5 bases and J lost 2; bases outside the gene matches: 8. The CDR3 extends over 16 amino acids. DNA for the CDR3: TGTGCCAGCAGCCTAAGACAGGGGCGAACCTACAATGAGCAGTTCTTC. It is translated as CASSLRQGRTYNEQFF.

The chain couples TRBV4-1 to TRBJ2-5, with D perhaps TRBD1 (5 bases). Trimming cost V 4 bases and J 0 bases, with 6 bases left between them. Germline assignment: CDR1 MGHRA and CDR2 YSYEKL. The CDR3 contains 13 residues. CDR3 residues: CASSLRDQETQYF. Written as DNA, the CDR3 is TGCGCCAGCAGCCTCAGGGACCAAGAGACCCAGTACTTC.

V gene TRBV25-1 combines with J gene TRBJ1-1, with D perhaps matching TRBD1 (5 bases). CDR1 MGHDK and CDR2 SYGVNS come from the germline V gene. The CDR3 consists of 14 residues. V gave up 7 bases and J gave up 0 bases, with 12 bases separating them. DNA for the CDR3: TGTGCCAGCACCGAAGGGGAGGTGAACACTGAAGCTTTCTTT. It codes for CASTEGEVNTEAFF.

The V call is TRBV6-5, the J call TRBJ1-2; D gene uncertain. Trimming took off 4 bases at V and 4 bases at J, with 10 bases between the two ends. Germline-derived CDR1 and CDR2 are MNHEY and SVGAGI. This CDR3 contains 13 residues. The CDR3: CASSSRSSYGYTF. The CDR3, as DNA: TGTGCCAGCAGTTCGCGGTCTTCCTATGGCTACACCTTC.

This clone was seen only a few times. This chain joins TRBV2 and TRBJ1-1; D gene uncertain. This CDR3 is built from 12 residues. CDR1 SNHLY and CDR2 FYNNEI come from the germline V gene. Trimming left V 11 bases short and J 6 bases short, with 16 bases between. The CDR3 loop reads CACDKEAAEAFF. In DNA form, the CDR3 reads TGTGCCTGCGACAAGGAAGCCGCTGAAGCTTTCTTT.

As regards this clone: A read error may produce the germline difference seen at one junction end. The V and J genes are TRBV7-7 and TRBJ1-2, with no clear D. The CDR3 is made up of 9 amino acids. Germline CDR1 reads SSHAT; CDR2 reads FNYEAQ (reference sequence). The CDR3 loop reads CASSPSAGF. The CDR3 DNA is TGTGCTAGCAGCCCCTCGGCAGGATTC.

This rearrangement joins TRBV19 to TRBJ1-6; 8 nucleotides line up with TRBD1. This CDR3 spans 13 amino acids. The trim removed 6 bases at V and 10 bases at J, leaving 5 bases unmatched. Per germline, CDR1 LNHDA and CDR2 SQIVND (reference sequence). This CDR3 reads CASSGQGWSPLHF. For the CDR3, the DNA is TGTGCCAGTAGCGGACAGGGATGGTCACCCCTCCACTTT.

V usage is TRBV2 and J usage is TRBJ2-3; D ambiguous. Trimming removed 4 bases at V and 3 bases at J, with 8 bases between. This CDR3 region has 13 residues. CDR1 is SNHLY, CDR2 FYNNEI, per germline. CDR3 residues: CASSVEFTDTQYF. The CDR3 coding sequence is TGTGCCAGCAGTGTGGAGTTTACAGATACGCAGTATTTT.

The rearrangement joins TRBV10-3 to TRBJ2-1, with 10 bases aligning to TRBD2. Germline V gene data show CDR1 as ENHRY and CDR2 as SYGVKD. With 6 bases clipped from V and 1 base from J, the junction kept 6 bases outside the gene matches. This CDR3 spans 16 amino acids. CDR3 nucleotide sequence: TGTGCCATCAGCTTTACTAGCGGGGTTTCCTACAATGAGCAGTTCTTC. Amino acids: CAISFTSGVSYNEQFF.

The V gene is TRBV5-1, the J gene TRBJ1-3; no definite D call. The V gene's germline CDR1 is SGHRS and CDR2 YFSETQ. Trimming took off 1 base at V and 0 bases at J, with 11 bases between the two ends. The CDR3 covers 16 residues. The CDR3 DNA reads as TGCGCCAGCAGCTTGACCGGGTCAAGCTCTGGAAACACCATATATTTT. Residues: CASSLTGSSSGNTIYF.

The chain recombines TRBV6-5 with TRBJ1-2, with D perhaps TRBD1 (5 bases). The CDR3 is 14 amino acids. The V gene's germline CDR1 is MNHEY and CDR2 SVGAGI. V lost 10 bases and J 6 bases, leaving 21 bases between the germline ends. CDR3 sequence: CATLGSLRGHGYTF. The DNA of the CDR3 is TGTGCCACCTTGGGGTCCCTTAGGGGCCATGGCTACACCTTC.

The chain combines TRBV6-1 with TRBJ1-5, with no clear D. Trimming stripped 6 bases from V and 2 bases from J, with 14 bases between. CDR1 MNHNS and CDR2 SASEGT come from the germline V gene. CDR3 length: 15 amino acids. DNA of the CDR3: TGTGCCAGCAGGCCTTCGGGCGCGCGCAATCAGCCCCAGCATTTT. Translated, it gives CASRPSGARNQPQHF.

The rearrangement uses TRBV7-9 and TRBJ2-7; maybe TRBD2 (5 bases). CDR1 and CDR2 from the germline V gene are SEHNR and FQNEAQ (reference sequence). This CDR3 is built from 16 residues. V lost 1 base and J 1 base, leaving 14 bases between the germline ends. CDR3 sequence reads: CASSLGFGERSYEQYF. DNA for the CDR3: TGTGCCAGCAGCTTAGGGTTCGGGGAACGGTCCTACGAGCAGTACTTC.

V is TRBV7-8 and J is TRBJ1-2; the match to TRBD1 covers 7 bases. Germline CDR1 SGHVS, CDR2 FQNEAQ. V trimming: 4 bases; J trimming: 8 bases; junction bases outside the gene matches: 7. CDR3 length equals 13 residues. CDR3 loop: CASSSQDRQGYTF. Here the CDR3 DNA reads TGTGCCAGCAGCTCCCAGGACAGGCAAGGCTACACCTTC.

The chain carries TRBV5-1 and TRBJ1-3; maybe TRBD1 (5 bases). With 4 bases removed from V and 4 bases from J, the gap between germline ends came to 15 bases. The length of the CDR3 is 15 residues. The germline CDR1 and CDR2 sequences are SGHRS and YFSETQ. The CDR3 loop is CASSQEGARGNTIYF. The CDR3 nucleotides read TGCGCCAGCAGCCAGGAAGGGGCGCGGGGAAACACCATATATTTT.

This chain links TRBV19 with TRBJ1-5, with 8 bases that match TRBD1. The CDR3 is 13 residues long. The junction had 8 bases not matched to a gene; V was cut back by 9 bases and J by 7 bases. The germline V gene encodes CDR1 LNHDA and CDR2 SQIVND (reference sequence). The CDR3 region has the DNA TGTGCCAGCAAGGACAGGGTAGGACAGCCCCAGCATTTT. Amino acid sequence: CASKDRVGQPQHF. Using reference TRBV19 and TRBJ1-5 for the parts outside the CDR3, the full variable domain is DGGITQSPKYLFRKEGQNVTLSCEQNLNHDAMYWYRQDPGQGLRLIYYSQIVNDFQKGDIAEGYSVSREKKESFPLTVTSAQKNPTAFYLCASKDRVGQPQHFGDGTRLSIL.

This rearrangement joins TRBV27 to TRBJ2-7; TRBD1 matches 7 bases. CDR1 and CDR2 (germline): MNHEY, SMNVEV (reference sequence). With V trimmed by 5 bases and J by 3 bases, 4 bases remained unmatched. The CDR3 length is 13 residues. CDR3 residues: CASSPTGFYEQYF. In DNA form, the CDR3 reads TGTGCCAGCAGTCCGACAGGGTTCTACGAGCAGTACTTC.

This sequence joins TRBV9 and TRBJ2-3, with D perhaps matching TRBD1 (5 bases). The CDR3 totals 15 residues. Per the germline V gene, CDR1 is SGDLS and CDR2 is YYNGEE. Between the trimmed V and J ends, which lost 0 bases and 0 bases, there was a span of 8 bases. The CDR3 sequence: CASSVGTLSTDTQYF. The DNA for the CDR3 is TGTGCCAGCAGCGTAGGGACACTGAGCACAGATACGCAGTATTTT.

The chain combines TRBV6-5 with TRBJ1-6; possibly TRBD1 for D (5 bases). The CDR3 sequence is 15 residues long. V was trimmed by 0 bases and J by 11 bases, leaving 14 bases between them. CDR1 is MNHEY, CDR2 SVGAGI, per germline. The CDR3 bases are TGTGCCAGCAGTTACTCCTCGGGGGGGTTGACACCCCTCCACTTT. Amino acid sequence: CASSYSSGGLTPLHF.